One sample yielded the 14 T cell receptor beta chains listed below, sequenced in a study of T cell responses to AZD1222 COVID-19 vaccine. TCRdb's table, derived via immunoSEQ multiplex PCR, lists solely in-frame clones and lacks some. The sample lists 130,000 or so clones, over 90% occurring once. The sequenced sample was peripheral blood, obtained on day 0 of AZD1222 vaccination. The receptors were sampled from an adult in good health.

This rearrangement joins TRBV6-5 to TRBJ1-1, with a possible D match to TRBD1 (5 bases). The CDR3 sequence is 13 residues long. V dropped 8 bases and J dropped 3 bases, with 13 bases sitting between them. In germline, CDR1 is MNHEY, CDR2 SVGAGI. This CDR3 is CASCKGADTEAFF. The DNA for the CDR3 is TGTGCCAGCTGCAAAGGGGCGGACACTGAAGCTTTCTTT.

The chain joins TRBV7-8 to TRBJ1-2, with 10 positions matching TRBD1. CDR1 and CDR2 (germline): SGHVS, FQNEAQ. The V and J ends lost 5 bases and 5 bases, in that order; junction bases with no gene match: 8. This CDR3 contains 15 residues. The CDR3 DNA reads TGTGCCAGCAGCCCGGGACAGGGGATAGGGTATGGCTACACCTTC. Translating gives CASSPGQGIGYGYTF.

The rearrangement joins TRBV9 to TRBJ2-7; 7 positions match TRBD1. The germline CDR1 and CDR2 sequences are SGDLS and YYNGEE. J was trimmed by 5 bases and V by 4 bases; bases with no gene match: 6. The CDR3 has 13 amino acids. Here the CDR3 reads CASSPPRGHEQYF. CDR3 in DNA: TGTGCCAGCAGCCCCCCTAGGGGGCACGAGCAGTACTTC.

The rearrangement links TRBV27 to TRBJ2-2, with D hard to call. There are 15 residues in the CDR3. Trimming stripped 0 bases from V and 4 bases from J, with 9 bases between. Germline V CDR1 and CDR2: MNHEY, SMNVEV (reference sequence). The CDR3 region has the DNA TGTGCCAGCAGTTTATCTAACTACCTCACCGGGGAGCTGTTTTTT. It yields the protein CASSLSNYLTGELFF.

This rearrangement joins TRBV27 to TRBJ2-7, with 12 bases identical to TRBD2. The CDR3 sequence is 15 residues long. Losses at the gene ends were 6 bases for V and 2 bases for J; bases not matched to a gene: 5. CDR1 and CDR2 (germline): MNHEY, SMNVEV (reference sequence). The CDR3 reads CASRPGTSGPYEQYF. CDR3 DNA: TGTGCCAGCAGGCCAGGGACTAGCGGGCCCTACGAGCAGTACTTC.

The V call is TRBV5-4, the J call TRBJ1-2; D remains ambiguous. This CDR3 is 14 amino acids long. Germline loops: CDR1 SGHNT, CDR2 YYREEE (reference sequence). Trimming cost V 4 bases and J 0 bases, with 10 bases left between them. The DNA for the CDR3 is TGTGCCAGCAGCCCCGGCGGTACTAACTATGGCTACACCTTC. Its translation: CASSPGGTNYGYTF.

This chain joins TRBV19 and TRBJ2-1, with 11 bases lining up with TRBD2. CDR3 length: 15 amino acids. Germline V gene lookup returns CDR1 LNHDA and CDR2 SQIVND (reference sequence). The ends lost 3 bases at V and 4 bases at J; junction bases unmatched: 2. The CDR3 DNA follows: TGTGCCAGTAGTATCTCTAGCGGGGGGTACAATGAGCAGTTCTTC. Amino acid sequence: CASSISSGGYNEQFF. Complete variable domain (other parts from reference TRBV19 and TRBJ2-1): DGGITQSPKYLFRKEGQNVTLSCEQNLNHDAMYWYRQDPGQGLRLIYYSQIVNDFQKGDIAEGYSVSREKKESFPLTVTSAQKNPTAFYLCASSISSGGYNEQFFGPGTRLTVL.

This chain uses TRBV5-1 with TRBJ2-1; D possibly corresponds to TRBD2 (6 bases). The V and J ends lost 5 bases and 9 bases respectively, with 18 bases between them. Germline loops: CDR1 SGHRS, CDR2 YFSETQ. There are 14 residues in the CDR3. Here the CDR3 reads CASSSGLPLREQFF. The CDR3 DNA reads TGCGCCAGCAGTTCGGGACTTCCACTACGTGAGCAGTTCTTC.

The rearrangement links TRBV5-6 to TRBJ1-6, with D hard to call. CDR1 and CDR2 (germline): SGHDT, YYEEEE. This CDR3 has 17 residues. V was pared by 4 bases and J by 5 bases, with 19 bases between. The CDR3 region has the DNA TGTGCCAGCAGCCAAGACCCCGGTGCAGCGGATAATTCACCCCTCCACTTT. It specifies CASSQDPGAADNSPLHF. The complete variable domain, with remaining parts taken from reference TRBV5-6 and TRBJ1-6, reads DAGVTQSPTHLIKTRGQQVTLRCSPKSGHDTVSWYQQALGQGPQFIFQYYEEEERQRGNFPDRFSGHQFPNYSSELNVNALLLGDSALYLCASSQDPGAADNSPLHFGNGTRLTVT.

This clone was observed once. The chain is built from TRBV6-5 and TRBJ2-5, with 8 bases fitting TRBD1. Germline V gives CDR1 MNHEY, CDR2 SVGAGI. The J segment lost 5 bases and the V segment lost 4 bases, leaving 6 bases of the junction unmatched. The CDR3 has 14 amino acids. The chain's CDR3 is CASSLDRVWETQYF. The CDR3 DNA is TGTGCCAGCAGTTTGGACAGGGTATGGGAGACCCAGTACTTC.

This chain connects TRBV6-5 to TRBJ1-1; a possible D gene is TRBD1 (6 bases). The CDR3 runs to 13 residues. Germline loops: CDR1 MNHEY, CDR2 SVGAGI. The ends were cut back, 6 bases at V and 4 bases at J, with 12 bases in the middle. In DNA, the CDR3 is TGTGCCAGCAGGGTCCAGGGGAGCACTGAAGCTTTCTTT. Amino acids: CASRVQGSTEAFF.

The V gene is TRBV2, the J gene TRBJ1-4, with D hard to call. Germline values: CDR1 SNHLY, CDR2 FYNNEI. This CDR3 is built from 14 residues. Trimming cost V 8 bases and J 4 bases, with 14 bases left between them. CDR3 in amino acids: CASFPRSFNEKLFF. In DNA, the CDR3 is TGTGCCAGCTTCCCCCGCAGCTTTAATGAAAAACTGTTTTTT.

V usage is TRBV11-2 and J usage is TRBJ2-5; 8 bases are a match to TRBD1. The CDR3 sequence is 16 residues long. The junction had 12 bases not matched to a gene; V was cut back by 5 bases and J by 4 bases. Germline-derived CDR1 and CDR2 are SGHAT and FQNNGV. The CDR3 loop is CASSPRTGREGETQYF. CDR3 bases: TGTGCCAGCAGCCCTCGGACAGGGAGAGAGGGAGAGACCCAGTACTTC.

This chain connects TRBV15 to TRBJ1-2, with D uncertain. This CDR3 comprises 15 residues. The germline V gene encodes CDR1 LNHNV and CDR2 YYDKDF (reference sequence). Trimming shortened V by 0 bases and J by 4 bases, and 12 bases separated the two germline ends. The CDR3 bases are TGTGCCACCAGCAGAGATCGAGGTCAGATCTATGGCTACACCTTC. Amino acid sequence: CATSRDRGQIYGYTF. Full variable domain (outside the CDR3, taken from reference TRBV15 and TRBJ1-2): DAMVIQNPRYQVTQFGKPVTLSCSQTLNHNVMYWYQQKSSQAPKLLFHYYDKDFNNEADTPDNFQSRRPNTSFCFLDIRSPGLGDTAMYLCATSRDRGQIYGYTFGSGTRLTVV.